The entry below describes one T cell receptor beta chain. Its cognate antigen is unknown. Each donor's status was that of a healthy bone marrow donor. Germline values: CDR1 SGDLS, CDR2 YYNGEE. This CDR3 region has 15 residues. V lost 4 bases and J lost 6; bases outside the gene matches: 9. This sample was taken from a study of cytomegalovirus exposure and HLA in healthy donors. The study ran its PCR with 60 Vbeta and 13 Jbeta primers. Generated by immunoSEQ multiplex PCR, the TCRdb table keeps only in-frame clones and is missing some. The sample shows 150,000 to 160,000 clones, nearly 80% of them seen only once. Findings and caveats of the study: A prior analysis recorded that most TCR beta V segments were productive about 87% or about 30% of the time. Across donors, most TCRs were seen rarely, yet some public ones were widespread.

The chain has TRBV9 and TRBJ2-3; 9 nucleotides align to TRBD2. The sequence came from a man between 25 and 39 years old in good health and CMV-seropositive. Sequenced: PBMCs. The CDR3 coding sequence is TGTGCCAGCAGCCTCCTCGCGGGAGGGGGGGATACGCAGTATTTT. This codes for CASSLLAGGGDTQYF.